These T cell receptor beta chains were read from a single sample in a study of T cell changes during pregnancy in multiple sclerosis. Some clones are missing from TCRdb's copy, which holds only in-frame ones; the method was immunoSEQ multiplex PCR. The table has around 97,000 clones, 90% seen once; the top ten hold over 0.6%. Source: peripheral blood, taken in the second trimester of pregnancy. Receptor source: a female donor in good health, enrolled as a control in a pregnancy study. Each CDR3 is given without its conserved first and last residue.

TRBJ2-2 TRBV19 ASSIMLARGELF
TRBJ2-3 TRBV18 ASSVRRDTQY
TRBJ1-2 TRBV29-1 SVEDQGRGRGYT
TRBJ2-3 TRBV6-5 ASRPPSSGVKQY
TRBJ1-2 TRBV29-1 SVTTGLSGYT
TRBJ2-2 TRBV5-1 ASSLAPAGGPNTGELF
TRBJ2-1 TRBV7-2 ASLIWKASGSNEQF
TRBJ2-2 TRBV28 ASPPSTSGLNTNTGELF
TRBJ1-1 TRBV5-1 ASSLAAGSQSAF
TRBJ1-2 TRBV5-1 ASSLDPAGAYGYT
TRBJ1-1 TRBV6-6 ASRGQNMNTEAF
TRBJ1-1 TRBV2 ASSDRGRTTEAF
TRBJ2-2 TRBV12-5 ASGLRDGELF
TRBJ1-2 TRBV4-1 ASSQAGGGGNRGYT
TRBJ1-2 TRBV15 ATTPLDSTNYGYT
TRBJ2-1 TRBV28 ASGRAGGANEQF
TRBJ1-2 TRBV5-1 ASKGAGAYTNYGYT
TRBJ2-7 TRBV7-9 ASSLGQGGYEQY
TRBJ2-3 TRBV7-2 ASSSLRGAHTQY
TRBJ2-7 TRBV28 ASSPRGIRVSYEQY
TRBJ2-2 TRBV18 ASSPGQVNTGELF
TRBJ2-3 TRBV28 ASSLGRAVGRTQY
TRBJ1-2 TRBV7-2 ASSLGSGQGGYGYT
TRBJ1-1 TRBV28 ASSTAGTGAGEAF
TRBJ1-2 TRBV9 TTGGSGYT
TRBJ1-2 TRBV5-1 ASSLEQGAIGYT
TRBJ2-5 TRBV7-8 ASSQPLAGGGETQY
TRBJ1-2 TRBV27 ASSLYSNYGYT
TRBJ1-1 TRBV19 ATESGREGYTEAF
TRBJ2-1 TRBV5-6 ASSQDLDSNEQF
TRBJ2-3 TRBV7-9 ASSPRLAVSTDTQY
TRBJ2-1 TRBV19 ASSAGLTTNEQF
TRBJ1-2 TRBV19 ASSTQGLGGYT
TRBJ2-7 TRBV5-1 ASSRADRELAAYEQY
TRBJ2-2 TRBV27 ASSLRQGGWPGELF
TRBJ2-7 TRBV6-1 ASRYRDRAYEQY
TRBJ2-3 TRBV2 ASLTSGGAFGTDTQY
TRBJ1-1 TRBV7-8 ASSLERWANTEAF
TRBJ1-5 TRBV27 ASRRTFNQPQH
TRBJ1-4 TRBV28 ASSLFDRGDEKLF
TRBJ2-1 TRBV10-3 AIWPGNNEQF
TRBJ2-7 TRBV27 ASSSLGLAGLGQY
TRBJ2-5 TRBV19 ASSPHPSGSFRETQY
TRBJ1-3 TRBV9 ASSVAGAVAGNTIY
TRBJ1-2 TRBV30 AWSPTRDRGAAGYT